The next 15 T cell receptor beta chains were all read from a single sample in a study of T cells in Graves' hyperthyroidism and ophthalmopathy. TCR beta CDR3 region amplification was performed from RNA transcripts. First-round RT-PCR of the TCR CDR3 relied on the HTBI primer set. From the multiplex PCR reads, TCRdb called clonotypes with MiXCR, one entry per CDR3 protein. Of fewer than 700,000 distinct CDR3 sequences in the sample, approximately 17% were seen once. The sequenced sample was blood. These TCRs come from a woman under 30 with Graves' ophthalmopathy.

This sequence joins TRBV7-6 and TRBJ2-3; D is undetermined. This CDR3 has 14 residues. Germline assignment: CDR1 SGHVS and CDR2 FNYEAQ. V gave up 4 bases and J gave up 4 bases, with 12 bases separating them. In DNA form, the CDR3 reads TGTGCCAGCAGCTACACTCGATTGCCAGATACGCAGTATTTT. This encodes CASSYTRLPDTQYF. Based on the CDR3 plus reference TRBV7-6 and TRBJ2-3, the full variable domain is GAGVSQSPRYKVTKRGQDVALRCDPISGHVSLYWYRQALGQGPEFLTYFNYEAQQDKSGLPNDRFSAERPEGSISTLTIQRTEQRDSAMYRCASSYTRLPDTQYFGPGTRLTVL.

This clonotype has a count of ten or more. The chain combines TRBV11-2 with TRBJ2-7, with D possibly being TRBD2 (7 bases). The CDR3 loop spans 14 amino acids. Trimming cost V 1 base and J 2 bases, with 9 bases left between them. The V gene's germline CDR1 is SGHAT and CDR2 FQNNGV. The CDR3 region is CASSLGGGAYEQYF. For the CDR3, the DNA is TGTGCCAGCAGCTTAGGGGGGGGCGCCTACGAGCAGTACTTC.

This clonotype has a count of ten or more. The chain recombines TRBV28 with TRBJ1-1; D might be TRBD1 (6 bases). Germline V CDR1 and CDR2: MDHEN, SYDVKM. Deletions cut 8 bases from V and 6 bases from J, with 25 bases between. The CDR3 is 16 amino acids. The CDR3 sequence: CASHHTGMSEWAEAFF. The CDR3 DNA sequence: TGTGCCAGCCACCACACAGGGATGAGCGAGTGGGCTGAAGCTTTCTTT.

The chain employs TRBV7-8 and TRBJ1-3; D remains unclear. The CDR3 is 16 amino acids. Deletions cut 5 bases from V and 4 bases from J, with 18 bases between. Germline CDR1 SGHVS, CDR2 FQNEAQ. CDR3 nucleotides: TGTGCCAGCAGCCCCCTAAACATGGCGGCAGGAAACACCATATATTTT. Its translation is CASSPLNMAAGNTIYF.

CDR3 DNA: TGTGCCAGCAGCTTATCCAGGGACGCCTACGAGCAGTACTTC. Translation gives CASSLSRDAYEQYF. The rearrangement uses TRBV7-9 and TRBJ2-7, with D perhaps TRBD1 or TRBD2 (5 bases each). The V end lost 2 bases, the J end lost 2 bases, and 10 bases lay between the germline ends. The germline CDR1 and CDR2 sequences are SEHNR and FQNEAQ (reference sequence). CDR3 size: 14 residues. Full variable domain (remainder filled in from reference TRBV7-9 and TRBJ2-7): DTGVSQNPRHKITKRGQNVTFRCDPISEHNRLYWYRQTLGQGPEFLTYFQNEAQLEKSRLLSDRFSAERPKGSFSTLEIQRTEQGDSAMYLCASSLSRDAYEQYFGPGTRLTVT.

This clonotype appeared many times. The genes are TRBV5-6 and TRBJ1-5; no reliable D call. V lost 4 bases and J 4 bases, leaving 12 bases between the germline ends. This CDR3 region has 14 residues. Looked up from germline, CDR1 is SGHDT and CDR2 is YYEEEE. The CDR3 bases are TGTGCCAGCAGCATGCGCTTAGGGAATCAGCCCCAGCATTTT. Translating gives CASSMRLGNQPQHF.

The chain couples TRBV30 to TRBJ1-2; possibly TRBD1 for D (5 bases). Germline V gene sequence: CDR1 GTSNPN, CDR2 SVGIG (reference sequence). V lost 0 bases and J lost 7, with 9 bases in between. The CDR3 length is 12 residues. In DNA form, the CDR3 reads TGTGCCTGGAGTGTGTCAGGGCTTGGCTACACCTTC. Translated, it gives CAWSVSGLGYTF.

CDR3: CASSIAPGYGYTF. The CDR3 nucleotides read TGTGCCAGTAGTATAGCCCCAGGCTATGGCTACACCTTC. V gene TRBV19 combines with J gene TRBJ1-2, with D hard to call. Trimming cost V 1 base and J 4 bases, with 7 bases left between them. Germline lookup yields CDR1 LNHDA and CDR2 SQIVND (reference sequence). The length of the CDR3 is 13 residues.

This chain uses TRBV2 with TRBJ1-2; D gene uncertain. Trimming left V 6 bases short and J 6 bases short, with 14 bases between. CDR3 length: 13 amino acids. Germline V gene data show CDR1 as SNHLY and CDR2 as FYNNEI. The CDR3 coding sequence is TGTGCCAGCAGGGCGAACGAGGTACATGGCTACACCTTC. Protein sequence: CASRANEVHGYTF.

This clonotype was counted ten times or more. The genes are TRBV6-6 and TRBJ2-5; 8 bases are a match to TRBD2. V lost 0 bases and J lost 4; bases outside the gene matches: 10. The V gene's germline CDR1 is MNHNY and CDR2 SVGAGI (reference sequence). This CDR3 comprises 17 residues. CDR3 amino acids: CASSYSTPSGLAETQYF. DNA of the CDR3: TGTGCCAGCAGTTACTCGACGCCTAGCGGGTTGGCAGAGACCCAGTACTTC.

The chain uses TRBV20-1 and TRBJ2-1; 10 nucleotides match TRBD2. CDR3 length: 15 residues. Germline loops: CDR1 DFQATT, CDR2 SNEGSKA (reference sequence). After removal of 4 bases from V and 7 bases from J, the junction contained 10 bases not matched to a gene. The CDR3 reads CSATRASGRGNEQFF. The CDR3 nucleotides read TGCAGTGCTACGAGGGCGAGCGGGAGGGGAAATGAGCAGTTCTTC.

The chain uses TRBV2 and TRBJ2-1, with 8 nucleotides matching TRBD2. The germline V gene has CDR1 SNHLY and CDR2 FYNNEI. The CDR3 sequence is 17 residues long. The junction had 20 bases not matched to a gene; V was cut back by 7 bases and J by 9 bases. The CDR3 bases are TGTGCCAGCACCCACGAGTTTAGCGGGGCCCCAATAAGTGAGCAGTTCTTC. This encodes CASTHEFSGAPISEQFF.

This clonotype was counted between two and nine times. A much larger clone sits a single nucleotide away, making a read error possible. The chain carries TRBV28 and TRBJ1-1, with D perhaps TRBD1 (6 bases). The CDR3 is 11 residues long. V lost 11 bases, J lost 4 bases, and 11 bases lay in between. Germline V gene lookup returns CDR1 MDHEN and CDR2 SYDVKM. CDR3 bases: TGTGCCGTACAGGGCCGCACTGAAGCTTTCTTT. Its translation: CAVQGRTEAFF.

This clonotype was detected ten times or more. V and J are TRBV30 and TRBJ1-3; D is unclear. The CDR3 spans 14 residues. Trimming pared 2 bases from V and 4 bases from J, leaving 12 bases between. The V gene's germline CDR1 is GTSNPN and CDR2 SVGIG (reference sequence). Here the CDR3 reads CAWSRVGSGNTIYF. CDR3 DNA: TGTGCCTGGAGTAGGGTGGGCTCCGGAAACACCATATATTTT.

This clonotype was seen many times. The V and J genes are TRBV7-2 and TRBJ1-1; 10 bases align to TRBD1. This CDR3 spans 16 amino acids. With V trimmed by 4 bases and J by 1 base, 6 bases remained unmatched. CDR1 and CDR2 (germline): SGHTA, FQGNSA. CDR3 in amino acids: CASSSGTGVTNTEAFF. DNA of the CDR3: TGTGCCAGCAGCTCCGGGACAGGGGTTACGAACACTGAAGCTTTCTTT.